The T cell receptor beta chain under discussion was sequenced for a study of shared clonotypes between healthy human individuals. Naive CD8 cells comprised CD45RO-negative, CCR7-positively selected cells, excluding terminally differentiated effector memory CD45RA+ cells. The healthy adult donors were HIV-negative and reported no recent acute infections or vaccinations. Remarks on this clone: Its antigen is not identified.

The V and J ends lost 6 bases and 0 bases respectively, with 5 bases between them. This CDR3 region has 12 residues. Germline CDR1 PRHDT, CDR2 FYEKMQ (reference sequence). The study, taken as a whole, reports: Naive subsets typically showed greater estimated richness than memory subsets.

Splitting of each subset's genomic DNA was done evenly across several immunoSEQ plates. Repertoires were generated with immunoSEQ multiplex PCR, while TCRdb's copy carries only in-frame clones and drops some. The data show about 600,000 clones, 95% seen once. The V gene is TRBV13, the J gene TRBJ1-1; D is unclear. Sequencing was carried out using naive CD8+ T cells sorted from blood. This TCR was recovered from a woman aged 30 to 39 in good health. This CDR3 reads CASRGLNTEAFF. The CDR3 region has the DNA TGTGCCAGCAGGGGATTGAACACTGAAGCTTTCTTT.